This note documents a single T cell receptor (beta chain) sequence. These data originate in a study of blood T cell repertoires in COVID-19. About the study: Samples of COVID-19 (acute and convalescent) were obtained from the United States, Italy and Spain.

V was clipped by 10 bases and J by 0 bases; unmatched bases: 3. This CDR3 has 14 amino acids. CDR1 and CDR2 (germline): MNHNY, SVGAGI (reference sequence). Produced via immunoSEQ multiplex PCR; TCRdb's table is partial and in-frame only. The data show about 110,000 clones, 55% to 75% seen once. This clonotype originated in a woman between 35 and 50 years old with acute or convalescent COVID-19. The gene calls are TRBV6-6 and TRBJ2-2, with 9 bases identical to TRBD2. The sample comprised peripheral blood. The CDR3 protein is CATSGGSNTGELFF. CDR3 sequence (DNA): TGTGCCACGAGCGGGGGGTCGAACACCGGGGAGCTGTTTTTT.